Listed here are 27 T cell receptor beta chains from one sample, sequenced in a study of T cells in Graves' hyperthyroidism and ophthalmopathy. Amplification targeted TCR beta CDR3 regions from RNA transcripts. RT-PCR in the first round (using the HTBI primer set) targeted the TCR CDR3. TCRdb ran MiXCR on the multiplex PCR reads and lists one entry per CDR3 protein. The data show roughly 570,000 distinct CDR3 sequences, 15% to 19% seen once. Sequenced sample: blood. The receptors were gathered from a woman in her twenties or thirties with Graves' hyperthyroidism.

This clonotype was seen more than once but under ten times. This clone may be a read error of a much larger clone one base away. The V call is TRBV2, the J call TRBJ1-1, with D tentatively TRBD1 (6 bases). The CDR3 is 14 amino acids. The germline V gene encodes CDR1 SNHLY and CDR2 FYNNEI. Here the CDR3 DNA reads TGTGCCAGCAGGACAGGTGTGTTGAACACTGGAGCTTTCTTT. As protein: CASRTGVLNTGAFF.

The sample holds a few counts of this clonotype. This chain's CDR3 is CALLPGLNTEAFF. CDR3 nucleotide sequence: TGTGCCCTCCTTCCGGGGTTGAACACTGAAGCTTTCTTT. This chain links TRBV6-1 with TRBJ1-1; unclear D gene. The CDR3 is made up of 13 amino acids. Germline CDR1 reads MNHNS; CDR2 reads SASEGT. Trimming stripped 11 bases from V and 0 bases from J, with 13 bases between.

V gene TRBV27 combines with J gene TRBJ2-1; possibly TRBD1 for D (5 bases). The J call may be incorrect, as the DNA end agrees better with TRBJ2-7. The CDR3 consists of 13 residues. The germline gives CDR1 MNHEY, CDR2 SMNVEV (reference sequence). The CDR3: CASSRGQYNEQYF. The CDR3 bases are TGTGCCAGCAGCCGCGGACAATACAATGAGCAGTACTTC.

This clonotype occurred a few times. The chain couples TRBV6-2 or TRBV6-3 to TRBJ2-1, with TRBD2 matching 11 bases. The CDR3 has 18 amino acids. Germline values: CDR1 MNHEY, CDR2 SVGEGT. V lost 4 bases to trimming and J lost 9 bases; unmatched junction nucleotides: 17. The CDR3 here is CASSSPKSTSGSTGEQFF. The CDR3 nucleotides are TGTGCCAGCAGTTCCCCGAAATCAACTAGCGGGAGTACGGGTGAGCAGTTCTTC.

The rearrangement joins TRBV19 to TRBJ1-4, with 8 bases aligning to TRBD1. The V gene end was trimmed by 3 bases and the J gene end by 5 bases; junction bases not matched to a gene: 2. Per germline, CDR1 LNHDA and CDR2 SQIVND (reference sequence). This CDR3 spans 14 amino acids. CDR3 in amino acids: CASSIRGPNEKLFF. For the CDR3, the DNA is TGTGCCAGTAGTATCAGGGGGCCGAATGAAAAACTGTTTTTT.

The rearrangement uses TRBV6-1 and TRBJ1-2; maybe TRBD1 (6 bases). CDR1 is MNHNS and CDR2 is SASEGT in the germline V gene. The CDR3 contains 12 residues. V was shortened by 5 bases and J by 8 bases, with 12 bases between the two germline ends. The CDR3 reads CASSTTGPGYTF. The CDR3 nucleotides read TGTGCCAGCAGTACCACAGGGCCCGGCTACACCTTC.

This clonotype has a handful of counts. The chain recombines TRBV14 with TRBJ2-2; possible D gene TRBD2, 5 bases. CDR3 length: 16 residues. V was shortened by 0 bases and J by 5 bases, with 13 bases between the two germline ends. Germline lookup yields CDR1 SGHDN and CDR2 FVKESK. The CDR3 nucleotides read TGTGCCAGCAGCCAAGAGGAGCGGAGGCCAACCGGGGAGCTGTTTTTT. This codes for CASSQEERRPTGELFF. Drawing the rest from reference TRBV14 and TRBJ2-2, the complete variable domain is EAGVTQFPSHSVIEKGQTVTLRCDPISGHDNLYWYRRVMGKEIKFLLHFVKESKQDESGMPNNRFLAERTGGTYSTLKVQPAELEDSGVYFCASSQEERRPTGELFFGEGSRLTVL.

This clonotype has ten or more counts. CDR3 DNA: TGTGCCAGCAGTTCTTGGACCGCTCGGCATTTT. It specifies CASSSWTARHF. The V call is TRBV28, the J call TRBJ1-5; D is unclear. CDR1 is MDHEN and CDR2 is SYDVKM in the germline V gene. CDR3 length: 11 residues. Trimming removed 4 bases from V and 15 bases from J, with 13 bases in between.

J is TRBJ1-2 and V is TRBV12-5, with no clear D. The CDR3 runs 11 residues. The V and J ends lost 5 bases and 5 bases respectively, with 6 bases between them. Germline CDR1 LGHNT, CDR2 FRNRAP. The CDR3 DNA is TGTGCTAGTGGTCGGGAGTATGGCTACACCTTC. It specifies CASGREYGYTF.

The chain couples TRBV7-6 to TRBJ2-5; D call uncertain. Germline V CDR1 and CDR2: SGHVS, FNYEAQ. The V end lost 2 bases, the J end lost 5 bases, and 9 bases lay between the germline ends. This CDR3 region has 13 residues. The CDR3 DNA reads as TGTGCCAGCAGCTTATTTCGACACGAGACCCAGTACTTC. Encoded protein: CASSLFRHETQYF.

This clonotype was seen many times. The chain has TRBV20-1 and TRBJ2-1; 8 bases are a match to TRBD2. The CDR3 is made up of 13 amino acids. Losses at the gene ends were 0 bases for V and 9 bases for J; bases not matched to a gene: 4. CDR1 and CDR2 (germline): DFQATT, SNEGSKA (reference sequence). The CDR3 region has the DNA TGCAGTGCTAGAGAGCCCGGGACTAGTGAGCAGTTCTTC. It yields the protein CSAREPGTSEQFF.

Many counts were recorded for this clonotype. This chain links TRBV28 with TRBJ2-7; D might be TRBD1 (6 bases). Germline V gene sequence: CDR1 MDHEN, CDR2 SYDVKM. This CDR3 has 13 residues. V was shortened by 6 bases and J by 5 bases, with 14 bases between the two germline ends. CDR3 region: CASRRSGDNEQYF. For the CDR3, the DNA is TGTGCCAGCAGGAGATCAGGGGACAACGAGCAGTACTTC.

This chain connects TRBV20-1 to TRBJ1-1, with D possibly TRBD1 on 5 matching bases. The CDR3 consists of 13 residues. V was clipped by 0 bases and J by 7 bases, with 12 bases between them. Germline CDR1 is DFQATT and CDR2 is SNEGSKA (reference sequence). The CDR3 DNA reads as TGCAGTGCTAGAGATGGAGGCGGGGGTGAAGCTTTCTTT. Translation: CSARDGGGGEAFF.

Ten or more counts support this clonotype. The chain uses TRBV20-1 and TRBJ2-7; D ambiguous. V shed 4 bases and J shed 2 bases, with 9 bases lying between them. Germline V gene data show CDR1 as DFQATT and CDR2 as SNEGSKA (reference sequence). The CDR3 totals 12 residues. The CDR3 loop reads CSATEPTYEQYF. The CDR3 bases are TGCAGTGCTACCGAACCGACCTACGAGCAGTACTTC.

This clonotype has a count of ten or more. This sequence joins TRBV3-1 and TRBJ2-1; 7 positions agree with TRBD2. The germline V gene has CDR1 LGHDT and CDR2 YNNKEL (reference sequence). V shed 0 bases, J shed 3 bases, and the junction held 2 bases outside the gene matches. This CDR3 has 15 amino acids. CDR3 sequence reads: CASSQDSSGYNEQFF. The CDR3 DNA sequence: TGTGCCAGCAGCCAAGATTCTAGCGGCTACAATGAGCAGTTCTTC.

Turning to this clonotype: A much larger clone differs by one base, so this may be a read error. The V and J genes are TRBV7-9 and TRBJ1-6; tentatively, D is TRBD1 (5 bases). This CDR3 is built from 14 residues. The ends were cut back, 8 bases at V and 7 bases at J, with 15 bases in the middle. Looked up from germline, CDR1 is SEHNR and CDR2 is FQNEAQ (reference sequence). This CDR3 is CASALRGDNSPLHF. For the CDR3, the DNA is TGTGCCAGCGCCCTCCGAGGGGACAATTCACCCCTCCACTTT.

In its sample, this clonotype was seen a few times. V is TRBV10-2 and J is TRBJ2-5, with TRBD2 matching 8 bases. The V gene's germline CDR1 is WSHSY and CDR2 SAAADI. CDR3 length equals 18 residues. With 9 bases clipped from V and 4 bases from J, the junction kept 22 bases outside the gene matches. CDR3 sequence reads: CASTNLRVSGMSRETQYF. The CDR3 DNA reads as TGCGCCAGTACTAATCTGAGGGTTAGCGGGATGTCGAGAGAGACCCAGTACTTC.

The chain carries TRBV2 and TRBJ2-1, with a weak D call TRBD2 (6 bases). There are 9 residues in the CDR3. CDR1 is SNHLY and CDR2 is FYNNEI in the germline V gene. V was pared by 8 bases and J by 12 bases, with 8 bases between. This CDR3 reads CASGGGQFF. Written as DNA, the CDR3 is TGTGCCAGCGGGGGAGGGCAGTTCTTC.

The chain carries TRBV15 and TRBJ1-4; 10 positions agree with TRBD1. V trimming: 3 bases; J trimming: 11 bases; junction bases outside the gene matches: 3. CDR1 LNHNV and CDR2 YYDKDF come from the germline V gene (reference sequence). CDR3 length: 13 amino acids. The DNA of the CDR3 is TGTGCCACCAGCAGGACAGGGGGCGGGAAACTGTTTTTT. Translated, it gives CATSRTGGGKLFF.

A few counts support this clonotype. The chain has TRBV5-1 and TRBJ2-1, with D perhaps TRBD1 (6 bases). In germline, CDR1 is SGHRS, CDR2 YFSETQ. Trimming pared 4 bases from V and 3 bases from J, leaving 14 bases between. The CDR3 is 15 amino acids. The CDR3 loop reads CASSHSRDNYNEQFF. The CDR3 region has the DNA TGCGCCAGCAGCCACTCCCGGGACAACTACAATGAGCAGTTCTTC.

The sample holds many counts of this clonotype. The V call is TRBV20-1, the J call TRBJ2-7; 11 bases line up with TRBD2. After removal of 3 bases from V and 1 base from J, the junction contained 5 bases not matched to a gene. Germline loops: CDR1 DFQATT, CDR2 SNEGSKA (reference sequence). The CDR3 covers 15 residues. This chain's CDR3 is CSARGRLAGSYEQYF. CDR3 nucleotide sequence: TGCAGTGCTAGGGGGAGACTAGCGGGATCCTACGAGCAGTACTTC.

This clonotype occurred many times. The V and J genes are TRBV27 and TRBJ2-7; 9 bases match TRBD2. The CDR3 length is 17 residues. The germline V gene has CDR1 MNHEY and CDR2 SMNVEV (reference sequence). The V and J ends lost 4 bases and 2 bases, in that order; junction bases with no gene match: 12. The CDR3: CASSSAGRLAAAYEQYF. The CDR3 bases are TGTGCCAGCAGTTCCGCGGGAAGACTAGCGGCCGCCTACGAGCAGTACTTC.

This clonotype was counted ten times or more. The CDR3 coding sequence is TGTGCCACCAGTGATGCTACAGGAGGGCTCCCGACCCAGTACTTC. Protein: CATSDATGGLPTQYF. The V gene is TRBV24-1, the J gene TRBJ2-5; D perhaps matches TRBD2 (6 bases). With 3 bases removed from V and 7 bases from J, the gap between germline ends came to 17 bases. This CDR3 is built from 15 residues. Germline CDR1 and CDR2: KGHDR and SFDVKD.

This clonotype was seen many times. This chain joins TRBV11-2 and TRBJ2-1; TRBD1 matches at 7 bases. V lost 4 bases, J lost 4 bases, and 1 base stayed unmatched. The length of the CDR3 is 13 residues. Germline CDR1 and CDR2: SGHAT and FQNNGV. The CDR3 sequence is CASSWGQYNEQFF. CDR3 DNA sequence: TGTGCCAGCAGCTGGGGACAGTACAATGAGCAGTTCTTC.

In this sample, this clonotype turned up many times. This chain connects TRBV12-3 or TRBV12-4 to TRBJ1-3; unclear D gene. The germline V and J ends were trimmed by 3 bases and 8 bases, with 17 bases remaining between them. The CDR3 contains 15 residues. The CDR3 protein is CASSFSPVSKDTIYF. DNA for the CDR3: TGTGCCAGCAGTTTTTCCCCAGTGAGTAAGGACACCATATATTTT.

This clonotype was recorded a few times. The V and J genes are TRBV27 and TRBJ2-2; D gene ambiguous. Germline V lookup: CDR1 MNHEY, CDR2 SMNVEV (reference sequence). The CDR3 contains 14 residues. V was shortened by 4 bases and J by 7 bases, with 13 bases between the two germline ends. The CDR3: CASSSLGPFGELFF. CDR3 sequence (DNA): TGTGCCAGCAGTTCTCTAGGTCCCTTCGGGGAGCTGTTTTTT.

This clonotype was recorded a few times. J is TRBJ2-1 and V is TRBV30; maybe TRBD2 (5 bases). The CDR3 consists of 13 residues. Germline-derived CDR1 and CDR2 are GTSNPN and SVGIG (reference sequence). Trimming removed 2 bases at V and 1 base at J, with 6 bases between. The CDR3 loop reads CAWSRLSYNEQFF. In nucleotides, the CDR3 is TGTGCCTGGAGTCGACTATCCTACAATGAGCAGTTCTTC.